The sequence of this TCR beta chain was determined in a study of identical twins. Study-wide results and limits: Where out-of-frame alpha sequences were twin-shared, they showed excess low generation probability. The abundant beta clonotypes from cord blood had fewer insertions, and memory repertoires had none of this. Excess sharing between twins was weaker in beta out-of-frame sequences.

A note on this clonotype: The antigen is unknown.

A template switching step contributed a universal primer site, while unique molecular identifiers were present in the cDNA. TCRdb re-called the 5' RACE reads with MiXCR, one entry per CDR3 protein. The sample shows 550,000 to 700,000 distinct CDR3 sequences, roughly 9.9% of them seen only once. Trimming removed 7 bases from V and 5 bases from J, with 15 bases in between. Germline loops: CDR1 SGDLS, CDR2 YYNGEE. The CDR3 extends over 14 amino acids. This same sample was also part of a study on yellow fever vaccine responses in identical twins.

The sample taken for sequencing was PBMCs. This receptor was identified in a woman under 30 in good health. The V and J genes are TRBV9 and TRBJ2-2; a possible D gene is TRBD2 (7 bases). CDR3 sequence: CASGGGAGTGELFF. CDR3 nucleotides: TGTGCCAGCGGAGGGGGGGCGGGAACCGGGGAGCTGTTTTTT.